This T cell receptor beta chain was observed in a study of cytomegalovirus exposure and HLA in healthy donors. General observations from the study: The CMV antigen specificity of a few CMV-associated chains was confirmed through in vitro analysis.

The count of this clone is one. The antigen is unknown. Both 60 Vbeta primers and 13 Jbeta primers went into the PCR. Measured with immunoSEQ multiplex PCR; TCRdb has only the in-frame clones, and not every one. Of 95,000 to 150,000 clones detected, about 81% appear once; the ten largest clones hold 1.5% to 2%. J lost 2 bases, V lost 4 bases, and 1 base had no gene match. The germline gives CDR1 ENHRY, CDR2 SYGVKD. The CDR3 has 16 amino acids. Sequencing input: PBMCs. This chain joins TRBV10-3 and TRBJ2-6; TRBD1 aligns across 11 bases. The origin of this receptor is a man aged 40-55 years in good health and CMV-seronegative. CDR3 sequence: CAISVGQGAGANVLTF. The CDR3 DNA reads TGTGCCATCAGTGTGGGACAGGGGGCTGGGGCCAACGTCCTGACTTTC.